The 31 T cell receptor beta chains in this list originate from one sample, sequenced in a study of shared clonotypes between healthy human individuals. Only in-frame clones appear in the TCRdb table, and some are missing; sequencing was by immunoSEQ multiplex PCR. This sample has over 1.4 million clones, with approximately 97% found just once. The sequencing input was naive CD4+ T cells sorted from blood. Subset described: CD45RA+ positively selected. Receptors were obtained from a man in his thirties or forties in good health.

J is TRBJ2-5 and V is TRBV7-6; no reliable D call. V was clipped by 3 bases and J by 4 bases, with 6 bases between them. CDR1 is SGHVS, CDR2 FNYEAQ, per germline. The length of the CDR3 is 12 residues. CDR3 nucleotides: TGTGCCAGCAGCTTTGAGGTAGAGACCCAGTACTTC. It translates to CASSFEVETQYF.

The rearrangement links TRBV15 to TRBJ2-5, with TRBD1 matching 9 bases. Germline V gene lookup returns CDR1 LNHNV and CDR2 YYDKDF (reference sequence). CDR3 length equals 16 residues. Trimming cost V 1 base and J 5 bases; bases outside gene matches: 8. This CDR3 reads CATSRVFPDRGETQYF. The CDR3 coding sequence is TGTGCCACCAGCAGAGTTTTTCCCGACAGGGGGGAGACCCAGTACTTC.

In regard to this clone: Additional DNA sequences in this sample encode the identical CDR3. This chain uses TRBV7-9 with TRBJ2-2; D perhaps matches TRBD1 (5 bases). Trimming removed 0 bases from V and 5 bases from J, with 7 bases in between. The length of the CDR3 is 14 residues. From germline, CDR1 is SEHNR and CDR2 FQNEAQ (reference sequence). In DNA form, the CDR3 reads TGTGCCAGCAGCTTAGCAGGGGTGACCGGGGAGCTGTTTTTT. It codes for CASSLAGVTGELFF.

The J gene is TRBJ1-3, the V gene TRBV5-6, with D possibly being TRBD1 (5 bases). Germline values: CDR1 SGHDT, CDR2 YYEEEE. The CDR3 runs to 15 residues. V lost 2 bases and J 7 bases, leaving 16 bases between the germline ends. The CDR3 coding sequence is TGTGCCAGCAGCTTCCCCCGGGACCCATGGAACACCATATATTTT. Its protein product is CASSFPRDPWNTIYF. Using reference TRBV5-6 and TRBJ1-3 for the parts outside the CDR3, the full variable domain is DAGVTQSPTHLIKTRGQQVTLRCSPKSGHDTVSWYQQALGQGPQFIFQYYEEEERQRGNFPDRFSGHQFPNYSSELNVNALLLGDSALYLCASSFPRDPWNTIYFGEGSWLTVV.

A few counts support this clone. This CDR3 is also generated by other DNA sequences in the sample. The rearrangement links TRBV7-3 to TRBJ2-2; D gene uncertain. Per germline, CDR1 SGHTA and CDR2 FQGTGA. The CDR3 runs to 12 residues. V was cut by 4 bases and J by 5 bases, with 5 bases left in between. CDR3 nucleotide sequence: TGTGCCAGCAGCTCCACTACCGGGGAGCTGTTTTTT. Protein product: CASSSTTGELFF.

The chain couples TRBV28 to TRBJ2-1; no definite D call. V gave up 7 bases and J gave up 9 bases, with 13 bases separating them. The CDR3 totals 12 residues. Germline V gives CDR1 MDHEN, CDR2 SYDVKM. The CDR3 here is CASTPFKGEQFF. The CDR3 DNA follows: TGTGCCAGCACCCCCTTTAAAGGTGAGCAGTTCTTC.

The chain employs TRBV14 and TRBJ2-1; D ambiguous. From germline, CDR1 is SGHDN and CDR2 FVKESK. Trimming removed 0 bases from V and 9 bases from J, with 9 bases in between. This CDR3 spans 13 amino acids. The CDR3 is CASSQELGSEQFF. Here the CDR3 DNA reads TGTGCCAGCAGCCAAGAATTGGGCAGTGAGCAGTTCTTC.

The V and J genes are TRBV10-3 and TRBJ2-3, with no clear D. Trimming stripped 6 bases from V and 0 bases from J, with 10 bases between. The CDR3 totals 14 residues. Germline lookup yields CDR1 ENHRY and CDR2 SYGVKD. The CDR3 loop is CAISPNASTDTQYF. The CDR3 coding sequence is TGTGCCATCAGCCCTAACGCTAGCACAGATACGCAGTATTTT.

The chain recombines TRBV28 with TRBJ2-5; 13 bases are a match to TRBD2. V lost 3 bases and J lost 2; bases outside the gene matches: 12. There are 19 residues in the CDR3. Germline V gene sequence: CDR1 MDHEN, CDR2 SYDVKM. Here the CDR3 reads CASSFRLAGGINFQETQYF. CDR3 nucleotide sequence: TGTGCCAGCAGTTTTAGACTAGCGGGAGGAATAAACTTTCAAGAGACCCAGTACTTC.

This chain uses TRBV11-3 with TRBJ2-7, with 9 nucleotides matching TRBD2. J gave up 0 bases and V 8 bases, and 11 bases lay outside the gene matches. This CDR3 spans 16 amino acids. Germline CDR1 reads SGHNT; CDR2 reads YENEEA. Written as DNA, the CDR3 is TGTGCCAGCCCAGACCGGGGGCGGGGGGGCTCCTACGAGCAGTACTTC. Its protein product is CASPDRGRGGSYEQYF. Looking up the rest from reference TRBV11-3 and TRBJ2-7 gives the full variable domain: EAGVVQSPRYKIIEKKQPVAFWCNPISGHNTLYWYLQNLGQGPELLIRYENEEAVDDSQLPKDRFSAERLKGVDSTLKIQPAELGDSAVYLCASPDRGRGGSYEQYFGPGTRLTVT.

The chain couples TRBV7-9 to TRBJ2-1, with no clear D. The germline V gene has CDR1 SEHNR and CDR2 FQNEAQ (reference sequence). Trimming shortened V by 1 base and J by 0 bases, and 7 bases separated the two germline ends. The CDR3 is 15 residues long. The CDR3 DNA reads TGTGCCAGCAGCTTAGTAAAGCGCTCCTACAATGAGCAGTTCTTC. Its translation is CASSLVKRSYNEQFF. Together with reference TRBV7-9 and TRBJ2-1, the CDR3 gives the full variable domain: DTGVSQNPRHKITKRGQNVTFRCDPISEHNRLYWYRQTLGQGPEFLTYFQNEAQLEKSRLLSDRFSAERPKGSFSTLEIQRTEQGDSAMYLCASSLVKRSYNEQFFGPGTRLTVL.

This sequence joins TRBV5-1 and TRBJ2-5, with D possibly matching TRBD2 (7 bases). The V gene lost 4 bases and the J gene lost 4 bases, with 20 bases spanning the gap. Germline values: CDR1 SGHRS, CDR2 YFSETQ. This CDR3 is 16 amino acids long. CDR3 coding DNA: TGCGCCAGCAGCCCAGTTCAGGCGGGGGCTGGAGAGACCCAGTACTTC. Translation: CASSPVQAGAGETQYF. Full variable domain (rest looked up from reference TRBV5-1 and TRBJ2-5): KAGVTQTPRYLIKTRGQQVTLSCSPISGHRSVSWYQQTPGQGLQFLFEYFSETQRNKGNFPGRFSGRQFSNSRSEMNVSTLELGDSALYLCASSPVQAGAGETQYFGPGTRLLVL.

The chain has TRBV29-1 and TRBJ2-1, with 13 bases fitting TRBD2. J lost 7 bases, V lost 5 bases, and 11 bases had no gene match. The CDR3 extends over 16 amino acids. Germline CDR1 reads SQVTM; CDR2 reads ANQGSEA. This chain's CDR3 is CSVLPGGTSGVNEQFF. In nucleotides, the CDR3 is TGCAGCGTTCTCCCAGGGGGGACTAGCGGGGTGAATGAGCAGTTCTTC.

The sample holds one count of this clone. The chain has TRBV5-1 and TRBJ2-3; TRBD1 is a possible D gene (5 bases). The CDR3 is 15 residues long. CDR1 SGHRS and CDR2 YFSETQ come from the germline V gene. Trimming removed 4 bases at V and 0 bases at J, with 12 bases between. CDR3 DNA sequence: TGCGCCAGCAGCCGCACAGGTGCGAGCACAGATACGCAGTATTTT. It yields the protein CASSRTGASTDTQYF.

The chain couples TRBV6-1 to TRBJ2-7; no definite D call. The V end lost 6 bases, the J end lost 1 base, and 13 bases lay between the germline ends. The CDR3 sequence is 14 residues long. The germline CDR1 and CDR2 sequences are MNHNS and SASEGT. The DNA of the CDR3 is TGTGCCAGCAGCCGGCAGCCAGGATCCTACGAGCAGTACTTC. Amino acid sequence: CASSRQPGSYEQYF.

The chain couples TRBV10-3 to TRBJ2-2; unclear D gene. With 7 bases removed from V and 4 bases from J, the gap between germline ends came to 4 bases. The CDR3 consists of 11 residues. Germline V gene data show CDR1 as ENHRY and CDR2 as SYGVKD. CDR3 DNA sequence: TGTGCCATCATGCGCACCGGGGAGCTGTTTTTT. Translation: CAIMRTGELFF.

This rearrangement joins TRBV7-6 to TRBJ2-2; the D is unclear. The germline V gene has CDR1 SGHVS and CDR2 FNYEAQ. The V end was cut by 2 bases, the J end by 0 bases, with 10 bases between. The CDR3 loop spans 16 amino acids. The chain's CDR3 is CASSLFQPPNTGELFF. The CDR3 region has the DNA TGTGCCAGCAGCTTATTTCAGCCTCCGAACACCGGGGAGCTGTTTTTT.

This clone came up once. V and J are TRBV28 and TRBJ1-2; TRBD1 aligns across 9 bases. V lost 6 bases and J lost 7; bases outside the gene matches: 12. Germline values: CDR1 MDHEN, CDR2 SYDVKM. CDR3 length equals 15 residues. For the CDR3, the DNA is TGTGCCAGCAGCACTTGGGACAGGGAATTGAGTGGCTACACCTTC. Translated: CASSTWDRELSGYTF.

This chain joins TRBV7-9 and TRBJ2-7; D unresolved. This CDR3 is built from 14 residues. Deletions cut 5 bases from V and 0 bases from J, with 11 bases between. Germline CDR1 and CDR2: SEHNR and FQNEAQ (reference sequence). The CDR3 protein is CASSDSDLSYEQYF. DNA for the CDR3: TGTGCCAGCAGCGACTCGGACCTCTCCTACGAGCAGTACTTC.

The CDR3 sequence: CASSLGGRGDEQFF. The CDR3, as DNA: TGTGCCAGCAGTTTAGGTGGGAGGGGTGATGAGCAGTTCTTC. The chain couples TRBV27 to TRBJ2-1, with 7 nucleotides matching TRBD2. Trimming removed 2 bases from V and 8 bases from J; junction bases left unmatched: 6. The germline gives CDR1 MNHEY, CDR2 SMNVEV (reference sequence). This CDR3 region has 14 residues.

This clone has a single count. The rearrangement links TRBV6-1 to TRBJ2-7; 11 positions match TRBD1. V shed 4 bases, J shed 9 bases, and the junction held 14 bases outside the gene matches. CDR1 is MNHNS and CDR2 is SASEGT in the germline V gene. This CDR3 contains 16 residues. The CDR3 protein is CASSVPPGTGGGGQYF. The DNA of the CDR3 is TGTGCCAGCAGTGTTCCCCCCGGGACAGGGGGGGGAGGGCAGTACTTC.

The V gene is TRBV5-1, the J gene TRBJ1-1; possibly TRBD1 for D (5 bases). V lost 5 bases and J lost 3, with 17 bases in between. Germline CDR1 is SGHRS and CDR2 is YFSETQ. The CDR3 consists of 15 residues. The CDR3 sequence: CASRWRPGLYTEAFF. The CDR3 nucleotides read TGCGCCAGCAGATGGCGGCCAGGGTTATACACTGAAGCTTTCTTT.

A remark on this clone: In the same sample, other DNA sequences code for this CDR3. J is TRBJ1-5 and V is TRBV5-6; 9 bases are a match to TRBD1. V lost 2 bases and J lost 5; bases outside the gene matches: 2. This CDR3 is 14 amino acids long. CDR1 SGHDT and CDR2 YYEEEE come from the germline V gene. The DNA for the CDR3 is TGTGCCAGCAGCTTACAGGGGGCACATCAGCCCCAGCATTTT. This translates into CASSLQGAHQPQHF.

This clone was observed once. The CDR3 reads CASSRYRAGYEQYF. CDR3 DNA sequence: TGCGCCAGCAGCCGATACAGGGCCGGGTACGAGCAGTACTTC. The chain employs TRBV5-1 and TRBJ2-7; D is possibly TRBD1 (6 bases). Germline CDR1 is SGHRS and CDR2 is YFSETQ. This CDR3 spans 14 amino acids. V lost 4 bases and J 4 bases, leaving 15 bases between the germline ends.

This chain uses TRBV4-1 with TRBJ2-2, with 8 bases identical to TRBD2. V was pared by 2 bases and J by 8 bases, with 10 bases of the junction left unmatched. The CDR3 runs 16 residues. In germline, CDR1 is MGHRA, CDR2 YSYEKL. CDR3 DNA: TGCGCCAGCAGCCAACTAGCGGGCTCGTCGGTGGGGGAGCTGTTTTTT. As protein: CASSQLAGSSVGELFF.

The gene calls are TRBV5-4 and TRBJ1-1; TRBD1 might be the D (5 bases). V was trimmed by 4 bases and J by 9 bases, leaving 16 bases between them. The CDR3 is made up of 13 amino acids. Per germline, CDR1 SGHNT and CDR2 YYREEE (reference sequence). CDR3 sequence (DNA): TGTGCCAGCAGCCCAAATCGGGGGTTTAAAGCTTTCTTT. Its protein is CASSPNRGFKAFF.

The genes are TRBV4-1 and TRBJ1-4; 7 bases match TRBD1. The CDR3 is made up of 15 amino acids. Germline values: CDR1 MGHRA, CDR2 YSYEKL. J was trimmed by 5 bases and V by 2 bases; bases with no gene match: 5. The CDR3 DNA is TGCGCCAGCAGCCAAAAGGGGACAGTAAATGAAAAACTGTTTTTT. Protein product: CASSQKGTVNEKLFF.

This chain uses TRBV9 with TRBJ1-2; the D is unclear. The CDR3 loop spans 13 amino acids. V was clipped by 3 bases and J by 5 bases, with 11 bases between them. From germline, CDR1 is SGDLS and CDR2 YYNGEE. CDR3 protein: CASSEVTAYGYTF. CDR3 DNA: TGTGCCAGCAGCGAAGTGACGGCTTATGGCTACACCTTC.

J is TRBJ1-5 and V is TRBV5-4; 11 bases agree with TRBD1. Unmatched junction bases numbered 6, after V lost 4 bases and J lost 9 bases. CDR1 SGHNT and CDR2 YYREEE come from the germline V gene (reference sequence). The CDR3 has 14 amino acids. The CDR3 DNA is TGTGCCAGCAGCCTGGGGACAGGGGGGTGGCCCCAGCATTTT. Protein: CASSLGTGGWPQHF.

The J gene is TRBJ2-1, the V gene TRBV9, with D perhaps matching TRBD2 (5 bases). The CDR3 runs 15 residues. The V gene's germline CDR1 is SGDLS and CDR2 YYNGEE. Trimming took off 4 bases at V and 3 bases at J, with 14 bases between the two ends. In DNA, the CDR3 is TGTGCCAGCAGCCTTGGCCCTCGGGGCTACAATGAGCAGTTCTTC. This codes for CASSLGPRGYNEQFF.

This clone was recorded once. J is TRBJ1-1 and V is TRBV5-5; D is uncertain. The CDR3 sequence is 14 residues long. The V gene's germline CDR1 is SGHKS and CDR2 YYEKEE (reference sequence). V lost 0 bases to trimming and J lost 0 bases, with 6 bases between them. CDR3 region: CASSLARMNTEAFF. Written as DNA, the CDR3 is TGTGCCAGCAGCTTGGCCAGGATGAACACTGAAGCTTTCTTT. The full variable domain, completed using reference TRBV5-5 and TRBJ1-1, is DAGVTQSPTHLIKTRGQQVTLRCSPISGHKSVSWYQQVLGQGPQFIFQYYEKEERGRGNFPDRFSARQFPNYSSELNVNALLLGDSALYLCASSLARMNTEAFFGQGTRLTVV.